These T cell receptor beta chains were read from a single sample in a study of CD4 T cell repertoires in COVID-19. Measured with immunoSEQ multiplex PCR; TCRdb has only the in-frame clones, and not every one. The table shows approximately 22,000 clones, with about nine tenths occurring only once. This specimen was central memory CD4+ T cells from blood, taken before the COVID-19 pandemic. The receptors stem from a human donor who had COVID-19. The CDR3 runs from the conserved cysteine through the conserved F or W. A D gene is named only where the DNA matches it firmly. Clone size is shown for a subset of rows, as once, few, many or a class of expanded clone.

j_call d_call clone_size v_call cdr3_nt cdr3_aa
TRBJ1-2 - - TRBV19 TGTGCCAGTAGGGTTCAAGGGGATCGAAACTATGGCTACACCTTC CASRVQGDRNYGYTF
TRBJ2-3 TRBD2 - TRBV29-1 TGCAGCGCTGAGGGGACTAGAACAGATACGCAGTATTTT CSAEGTRTDTQYF
TRBJ1-2 - few TRBV10-3 TGTGCCATCAGTGAGTCGCCGGCCAGCGGTGGCTACACCTTC CAISESPASGGYTF
TRBJ2-2 TRBD2 - TRBV19 TGTGCCAGTAGTCCCGCGGGAGGGTGGACCGGGGAGCTGTTTTTT CASSPAGGWTGELFF
TRBJ1-6 - once TRBV6-5 TGTGCCAGCAGTCGACAGCAAACTAATTCACCCCTCCACTTT CASSRQQTNSPLHF
TRBJ2-1 TRBD2 once TRBV11-3 TGTGCCAGCAGCCCCCCCAAGTTAAGCGGGAGGGCCACTGAGCAGTTCTTC CASSPPKLSGRATEQFF
TRBJ1-3 TRBD1 - TRBV28 TGTGCCAGCAGTTCGGGGACAGCTGGAAACACCATATATTTT CASSSGTAGNTIYF
TRBJ2-7 TRBD2 - TRBV7-2 TGTGCCAGCAGCTTAACGGGGGCGGGAGGGCCCTACGAGCAGTACTTC CASSLTGAGGPYEQYF
TRBJ2-5 TRBD1 - TRBV6-5 TGTGCCAGTCGAGTAGGGGGCGCCCCATGGGAGACCCAGTACTTC CASRVGGAPWETQYF
TRBJ1-2 - - TRBV9 TGTGCCAGCAGCGTACAGGGGAGAGGCTACACCTTC CASSVQGRGYTF
TRBJ2-7 - - TRBV21-1 TGTGCCACCTCAACGGGACACAGGAGCTCCTACGAGCAGTACTTC CATSTGHRSSYEQYF
TRBJ2-2 TRBD2 once TRBV4-2 TGTGCCAGCAGCCAACGGACTAGCGGGGCTAACACCGGGGAGCTGTTTTTT CASSQRTSGANTGELFF
TRBJ1-3 - - TRBV19 TGTGCCAGTAAAAGGGGCAGCTCTGGAAACACCATATATTTT CASKRGSSGNTIYF
TRBJ2-1 TRBD2 - TRBV9 TGTGCCAGCAGCGGCCTAGCGGGATACAATGAGCAGTTCTTC CASSGLAGYNEQFF
TRBJ2-7 TRBD2 - TRBV27 TGTGCCAGCAGTCCCCCCGTAGCGGGAGGGCAGAAAAGCCACGAGCAGTACTTC CASSPPVAGGQKSHEQYF
TRBJ2-5 TRBD2 - TRBV19 TGTGCCAGTAGTATAGGCGGGACTAGGGGTCGAGAGACCCAGTACTTC CASSIGGTRGRETQYF
TRBJ1-2 - - TRBV28 TGTGCCAGCAGGACGACAGGCCACTATGGCTACACCTTC CASRTTGHYGYTF
TRBJ2-7 - - TRBV7-8 TGTGCCAGCAGCCCCAGGGGTTCCTACGAGCAGTACTTC CASSPRGSYEQYF
TRBJ2-7 - - TRBV5-1 TGCGCCAGCAGCCTCCAGACAGGTTCGCCCTACGAGCAGTACTTC CASSLQTGSPYEQYF
TRBJ2-3 - - TRBV14 TGTGCCAGCAGCCAACTAGCGTCCAGCACAGATACGCAGTATTTT CASSQLASSTDTQYF
TRBJ1-6 TRBD1 - TRBV19 TGTGCCAGTAGTTCCGGGACAGTGAATTCACCCCTCCACTTT CASSSGTVNSPLHF
TRBJ2-3 TRBD2 - TRBV7-2 TGTGCCAGCAGCCCGGGGGGGGATACGCAGTATTTT CASSPGGDTQYF
TRBJ1-2 TRBD1 - TRBV27 TGTGCCAGCAGTTGGGGACAGGGGTTGTATGGCTACACCTTC CASSWGQGLYGYTF
TRBJ2-1 - - TRBV28 TGTGCCAGCAGTTCCCCAATCTACAATGAGCAGTTCTTC CASSSPIYNEQFF
TRBJ2-3 - - TRBV5-1 TGCGCCAGCAGCTTGGCCGATCAAGTTTTAGCGGATTCTTATACGCAGTATTTT CASSLADQVLADSYTQYF
TRBJ1-6 - - TRBV5-4 TGTGCCAGCAGCTTGTTGGGTGGAGACAATTCACCCCTCCACTTT CASSLLGGDNSPLHF
TRBJ2-3 - - TRBV7-7 TGTGCCAGCAGCCAGGACTCCCTCCCGGGTACGCAGTATTTT CASSQDSLPGTQYF
TRBJ2-7 - - TRBV2 TGTGCCAGCAGGTCAGAGGTGAGAATCGAGTACTTC CASRSEVRIEYF
TRBJ1-2 TRBD1 - TRBV9 TGTGCCAGCAGCCCTCTTGGACAGGAGATCTATGGCTACACCTTC CASSPLGQEIYGYTF
TRBJ2-1 - - TRBV6-6 TGTGCCAGCAAAGGCGGCTATGAGCAGTTCTTC CASKGGYEQFF
TRBJ2-2 TRBD2 - TRBV7-7 TGTGCCAGCAGCTCGAGACTAGCGGGAGAATTGGCGAGGACCGGGGAGCTGTTTTTT CASSSRLAGELARTGELFF
TRBJ2-3 TRBD2 - TRBV11-3 TGTGCCAGCAGCTTAGATCGACTAGCGGGAGGCACAGATACGCAGTATTTT CASSLDRLAGGTDTQYF
TRBJ2-7 TRBD2 - TRBV6-1 TGTGCCAGCAGTGAATCCGGGGTGGTAGCGGGGGCGAACTACGAGCAGTACTTC CASSESGVVAGANYEQYF
TRBJ1-1 - - TRBV27 TGTGCCAGCATCTCCGGGGGTACTGAAGCTTTCTTT CASISGGTEAFF
TRBJ2-2 - once TRBV27 TGTGCCAGCAGCCCTGCGCGGGGAACCGGGGAGCTGTTTTTT CASSPARGTGELFF
TRBJ1-1 TRBD1 - TRBV10-2 TGCGCCAGCAGTGAAAATTCAAACAGGGGTCGGGCTTTCTTT CASSENSNRGRAFF
TRBJ2-1 - - TRBV19 TGTGCCAGTAGTAGACAGGATTACAATGAGCAGTTCTTC CASSRQDYNEQFF
TRBJ2-7 TRBD1 once TRBV5-1 TGCGCCAGCAGCCTTTTAGGGGGCGAGTTCTACGAGCAGTACTTC CASSLLGGEFYEQYF
TRBJ2-5 - - TRBV10-1 TGCGCCAGCAGTTACGACAGAAACCAAGAGACCCAGTACTTC CASSYDRNQETQYF
TRBJ1-3 - - TRBV19 TGTGCCAGTAGTACGTCCGGGGGGACGGGAAACACCATATATTTT CASSTSGGTGNTIYF
TRBJ1-1 TRBD1 - TRBV9 TGTGCCAGCAGCGTCGGACAGGGCAGTGAAGCTTTCTTT CASSVGQGSEAFF
TRBJ1-5 - - TRBV27 TGTGCCAGCAGCCCGGACAGCCCTAATCAGCCCCAGCATTTT CASSPDSPNQPQHF
TRBJ2-1 TRBD2 - TRBV7-9 TGTGCCAGCAGCTTAGCGGGGGGGAGGGTCCGCTCCTACAATGAGCAGTTCTTC CASSLAGGRVRSYNEQFF
TRBJ2-1 - once TRBV2 TGTGCCAGCAGTAGGGAGGTTACCTCCTACAATGAGCAGTTCTTC CASSREVTSYNEQFF
TRBJ1-1 - - TRBV10-1 TGCGCCAGCAGTGAAACCCGACAGAACACTGAAGCTTTCTTT CASSETRQNTEAFF
TRBJ1-2 - - TRBV14 TGTGCCAGCAGCAAAACGCCAAGGTTGGAGCGTGGCTACACCTTC CASSKTPRLERGYTF
TRBJ2-7 TRBD1 once TRBV19 TGTGCCAGTAGGCGACAGGGGGCCAGCGAGCAGTACTTC CASRRQGASEQYF
TRBJ2-7 TRBD2 - TRBV28 TGTGCCAGCGGACCCGGGACTAGTCCTTGGGACGAGCAGTACTTC CASGPGTSPWDEQYF
TRBJ2-3 TRBD2 once TRBV18 TGTGCCAGCTCACGAGCGGGGGTCACAGATACGCAGTATTTT CASSRAGVTDTQYF
TRBJ2-7 TRBD1 - TRBV7-9 TGTGCCAGCAGCTTAGCCCAGGGGGTAGGCTACGAGCAGTACTTC CASSLAQGVGYEQYF
TRBJ1-1 - - TRBV10-2 TGCGCCAGCTCTGGACAGCAGAACACTGAAGCTTTCTTT CASSGQQNTEAFF
TRBJ2-7 - - TRBV18 TGTGCCAGCTCACCAAGCACAACTAGATATTACGAGCAGTACTTC CASSPSTTRYYEQYF
TRBJ1-5 - - TRBV6-4 TGTGCCAGCAGCCCTCAGGGGAATAGCAATCAGCCCCAGCATTTT CASSPQGNSNQPQHF
TRBJ2-4 TRBD1 - TRBV19 TGTGCCAGTAGTACAGAACAGACAGGGGCCAAAAACATTCAGTACTTC CASSTEQTGAKNIQYF
TRBJ1-2 TRBD1 - TRBV27 TGTGCCAGCAGTAACTCCGGGACAGGCTGGGGCTACACCTTC CASSNSGTGWGYTF
TRBJ1-1 - - TRBV11-2 TGTGCCAGCAGCTTAGGCTCGGTTGGAGCTTTCTTT CASSLGSVGAFF
TRBJ1-3 - - TRBV6-1 TGTGCCAGCTGCCACACGGGGTCCTCTGGAAACACCATATATTTT CASCHTGSSGNTIYF
TRBJ2-2 TRBD2 - TRBV2 TGTGCCAGCAGTCGTCTAGCGGGAGGCACCGGGGAGCTGTTTTTT CASSRLAGGTGELFF
TRBJ2-2 TRBD2 - TRBV4-1 TGCGCCAGCAGCCTTGGACTAGCGGGAGGGCACACCGGGGAGCTGTTTTTT CASSLGLAGGHTGELFF